A single T cell receptor beta chain is shown here with its context. This sample was taken from a study of T cell responses to AZD1222 COVID-19 vaccine. CDR1 is SGHRS and CDR2 is YFSETQ in the germline V gene. There are 14 residues in the CDR3. Losses at the gene ends were 0 bases for V and 15 bases for J; bases not matched to a gene: 8. Clones were read by immunoSEQ multiplex PCR, and TCRdb kept only the in-frame ones, dropping some. The sample lists under 130,000 clones, approximately 88% occurring once. This chain links TRBV5-1 with TRBJ1-6; 8 nucleotides match TRBD1. The sample consisted of peripheral blood, taken on day 0 of AZD1222 vaccination. The clonotype comes from an adult in good health. The CDR3 nucleotides are TGCGCCAGCAGCTTGGACGGACAGGGCCAGCTCCTCCACTTT. It translates to CASSLDGQGQLLHF.